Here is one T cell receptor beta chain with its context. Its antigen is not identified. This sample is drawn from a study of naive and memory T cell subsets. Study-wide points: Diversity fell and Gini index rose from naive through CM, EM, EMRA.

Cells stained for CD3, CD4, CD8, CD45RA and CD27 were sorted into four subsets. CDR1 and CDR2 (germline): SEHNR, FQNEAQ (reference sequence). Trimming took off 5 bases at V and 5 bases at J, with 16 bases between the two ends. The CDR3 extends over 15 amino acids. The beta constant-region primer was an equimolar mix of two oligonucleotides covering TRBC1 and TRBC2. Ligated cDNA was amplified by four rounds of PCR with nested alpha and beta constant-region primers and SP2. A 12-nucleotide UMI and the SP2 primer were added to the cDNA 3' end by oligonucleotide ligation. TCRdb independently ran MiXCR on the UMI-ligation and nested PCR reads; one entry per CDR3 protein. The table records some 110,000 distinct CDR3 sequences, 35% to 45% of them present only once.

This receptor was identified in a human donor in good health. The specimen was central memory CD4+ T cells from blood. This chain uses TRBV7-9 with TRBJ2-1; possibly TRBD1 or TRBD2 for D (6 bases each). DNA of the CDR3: TGTGCCAGCAGCGCACTATGGAGGGGGAACAATGAGCAGTTCTTC. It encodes CASSALWRGNNEQFF. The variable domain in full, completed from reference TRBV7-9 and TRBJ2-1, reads DTGVSQNPRHKITKRGQNVTFRCDPISEHNRLYWYRQTLGQGPEFLTYFQNEAQLEKSRLLSDRFSAERPKGSFSTLEIQRTEQGDSAMYLCASSALWRGNNEQFFGPGTRLTVL.